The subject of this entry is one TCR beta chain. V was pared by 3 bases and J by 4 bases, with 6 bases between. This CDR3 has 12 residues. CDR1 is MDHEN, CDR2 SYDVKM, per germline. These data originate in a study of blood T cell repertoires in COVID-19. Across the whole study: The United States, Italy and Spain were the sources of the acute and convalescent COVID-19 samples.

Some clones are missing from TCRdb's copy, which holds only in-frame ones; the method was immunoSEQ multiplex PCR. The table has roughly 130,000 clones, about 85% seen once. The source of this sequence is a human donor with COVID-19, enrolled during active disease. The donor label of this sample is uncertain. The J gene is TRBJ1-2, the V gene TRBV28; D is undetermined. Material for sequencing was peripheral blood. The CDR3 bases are TGTGCCAGCAGTTTCTTTCGCTATGGCTACACCTTC. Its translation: CASSFFRYGYTF.